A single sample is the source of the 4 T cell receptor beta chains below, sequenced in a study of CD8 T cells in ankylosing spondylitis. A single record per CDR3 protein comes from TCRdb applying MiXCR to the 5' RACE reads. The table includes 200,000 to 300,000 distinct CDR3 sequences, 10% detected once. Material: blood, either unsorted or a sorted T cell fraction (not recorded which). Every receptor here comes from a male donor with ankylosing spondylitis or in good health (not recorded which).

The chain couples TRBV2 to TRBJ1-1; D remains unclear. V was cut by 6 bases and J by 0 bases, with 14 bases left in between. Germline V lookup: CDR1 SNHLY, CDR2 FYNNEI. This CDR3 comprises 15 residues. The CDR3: CASSPWGSMNTEAFF. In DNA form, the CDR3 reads TGTGCCAGCAGCCCATGGGGTTCCATGAACACTGAAGCTTTCTTT.

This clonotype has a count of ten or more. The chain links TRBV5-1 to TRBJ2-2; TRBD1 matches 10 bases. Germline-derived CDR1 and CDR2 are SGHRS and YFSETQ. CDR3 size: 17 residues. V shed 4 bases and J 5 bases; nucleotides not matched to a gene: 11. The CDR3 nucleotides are TGCGCCAGCAGCCCCTATACCGGGACAGGGGCTACCGGGGAGCTGTTTTTT. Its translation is CASSPYTGTGATGELFF.

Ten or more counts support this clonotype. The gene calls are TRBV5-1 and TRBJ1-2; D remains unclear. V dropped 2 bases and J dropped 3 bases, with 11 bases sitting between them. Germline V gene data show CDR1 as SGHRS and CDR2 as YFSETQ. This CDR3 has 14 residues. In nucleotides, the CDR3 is TGCGCCAGCAGCTTCGATTCCGGAGACTATGGCTACACCTTC. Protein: CASSFDSGDYGYTF.

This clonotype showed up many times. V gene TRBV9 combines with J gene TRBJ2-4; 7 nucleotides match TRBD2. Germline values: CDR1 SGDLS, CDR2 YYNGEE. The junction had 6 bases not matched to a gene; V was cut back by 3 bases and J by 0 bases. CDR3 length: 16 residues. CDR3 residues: CASSGSSGLAKNIQYF. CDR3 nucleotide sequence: TGTGCCAGCAGCGGATCTAGCGGACTAGCCAAAAACATTCAGTACTTC.